A single sample is the source of the 23 T cell receptor beta chains below, sequenced in a study of human T cells and chemical hapten exposure. MiXCR was run by TCRdb on the RACE reads, yielding one entry per CDR3 protein. The sample consists of 95,000 to 150,000 distinct CDR3 sequences, approximately 14% of them appearing once. The time point was: patch test 1, 2 weeks after DPC sensitization. The treatment: therapeutic diphenylcyclopropenone sensitization with weekly scalp DPC. This material consisted of whole blood, taken in connection with sensitization to the hapten diphenylcyclopropenone (DPC). These receptors all stem from a man younger than 30 with alopecia areata. Some clones in this sample may be carry-over from other donors' samples.

In this sample, this clonotype turned up many times. The rearrangement joins TRBV27 to TRBJ1-5; 11 nucleotides align to TRBD1. The CDR3 has 17 amino acids. CDR1 is MNHEY and CDR2 is SMNVEV in the germline V gene (reference sequence). After removal of 4 bases from V and 2 bases from J, the junction contained 7 bases not matched to a gene. This chain's CDR3 is CASSSYGQGARNQPQHF. CDR3 coding DNA: TGTGCCAGCAGTTCCTACGGACAGGGGGCTCGCAATCAGCCCCAGCATTTT.

This clonotype was detected a few times. The chain joins TRBV3-1 to TRBJ2-1; 8 bases fit TRBD1. The germline gives CDR1 LGHDT, CDR2 YNNKEL (reference sequence). The V and J ends lost 4 bases and 1 base, in that order; junction bases with no gene match: 6. The CDR3 has 16 amino acids. CDR3 coding DNA: TGTGCCAGCAGCCGCCGCCGGGACAGGTCCTACAATGAGCAGTTCTTC. Amino acids: CASSRRRDRSYNEQFF.

Many counts were recorded for this clonotype. At one end the junction does not follow the germline gene, possibly because of a read error. The chain employs TRBV6-2 or TRBV6-3 and TRBJ1-6; the D gene is possibly TRBD1 (6 bases). The germline V gene has CDR1 MNHEY and CDR2 SVGEGT. CDR3 length equals 14 residues. CDR3 sequence reads: CASRYLLQGSPLHF. The CDR3 region has the DNA TGTGCCAGCAGATACTTACTACAGGGATCACCCCTCCACTTT.

This clonotype was detected a few times. The chain employs TRBV6-6 and TRBJ2-5; 10 nucleotides agree with TRBD1. CDR3 size: 17 residues. The V segment lost 6 bases and the J segment 0 bases; nucleotides outside the gene matches: 10. CDR1 MNHNY and CDR2 SVGAGI come from the germline V gene (reference sequence). CDR3: CASSPDRDRGNQETQYF. CDR3 sequence (DNA): TGTGCCAGCAGCCCGGACAGGGACAGGGGAAACCAAGAGACCCAGTACTTC.

The sample holds a few counts of this clonotype. This chain links TRBV7-2 with TRBJ1-5; TRBD1 might be the D (5 bases). CDR1 is SGHTA and CDR2 is FQGNSA in the germline V gene. The CDR3 length is 15 residues. V was clipped by 2 bases and J by 7 bases, with 15 bases between them. Here the CDR3 reads CASSLSGGVIQPQHF. CDR3 nucleotides: TGTGCCAGCAGCTTATCCGGGGGGGTGATACAGCCCCAGCATTTT.

This clonotype occurred a few times. The chain carries TRBV6-2 or TRBV6-3 and TRBJ2-7, with D unresolved. The CDR3 loop spans 14 amino acids. The germline gives CDR1 MNHEY, CDR2 SVGEGT. V was trimmed by 5 bases and J by 3 bases, leaving 14 bases between them. The CDR3 DNA is TGTGCCAGCAGTCAGCGACCCTCTGGCTACGAGCAGTACGTC. Its protein is CASSQRPSGYEQYV.

The sample holds a few counts of this clonotype. The chain employs TRBV7-7 and TRBJ2-2; no firm D call. CDR1 SSHAT and CDR2 FNYEAQ come from the germline V gene (reference sequence). The CDR3 loop spans 13 amino acids. Trimming pared 3 bases from V and 6 bases from J, leaving 8 bases between. This chain's CDR3 is CASSLSAPGELFF. CDR3 nucleotides: TGTGCCAGCAGCTTGTCTGCACCCGGGGAGCTGTTTTTT.

A few counts support this clonotype. The V gene is TRBV20-1, the J gene TRBJ2-1; D call uncertain. The CDR3 is made up of 11 amino acids. Germline V CDR1 and CDR2: DFQATT, SNEGSKA (reference sequence). V lost 6 bases, J lost 4 bases, and 7 bases lay in between. This chain's CDR3 is CSAPRYNEQFF. The CDR3 region has the DNA TGCAGTGCCCCTCGGTACAATGAGCAGTTCTTC.

The chain uses TRBV20-1 and TRBJ2-3, with 16 bases lining up with TRBD2. Trimming took 6 bases from V and 0 from J; bases not matched to a gene: 6. Germline V CDR1 and CDR2: DFQATT, SNEGSKA (reference sequence). The CDR3 covers 17 residues. CDR3 sequence: CSAPGLAGGISTDTQYF. The CDR3 nucleotides are TGCAGTGCCCCGGGACTAGCGGGGGGGATAAGCACAGATACGCAGTATTTT.

This clonotype has a single count. The chain has TRBV28 and TRBJ1-1; D is ambiguous. V was pared by 2 bases and J by 11 bases, with 12 bases between. The germline gives CDR1 MDHEN, CDR2 SYDVKM. This CDR3 comprises 12 residues. CDR3 sequence: CASSLLTVGAFF. As DNA, the CDR3 is TGTGCCAGCAGTTTACTCACTGTGGGCGCTTTCTTT.

This clonotype was seen ten or more times. The V and J genes are TRBV12-3 or TRBV12-4 and TRBJ1-1, with unresolved D. This CDR3 is built from 14 residues. V was pared by 6 bases and J by 1 base, with 12 bases between. The CDR3 sequence is CASRRPEGNTEAFF. The DNA of the CDR3 is TGTGCCAGCAGACGGCCAGAGGGGAACACTGAAGCTTTCTTT.

The chain is built from TRBV19 and TRBJ1-2; D unclear. Germline V lookup: CDR1 LNHDA, CDR2 SQIVND (reference sequence). Trimming stripped 3 bases from V and 4 bases from J, with 24 bases between. The CDR3 spans 18 residues. CDR3 loop: CASSIIRAGQLAAYGYTF. In DNA form, the CDR3 reads TGTGCCAGTAGTATTATCCGAGCGGGTCAGCTAGCCGCCTATGGCTACACCTTC.

The rearrangement uses TRBV7-9 and TRBJ1-6, with 7 bases that match TRBD1. V gave up 7 bases and J gave up 9 bases; unmatched junction bases: 9. The CDR3 runs to 14 residues. From germline, CDR1 is SEHNR and CDR2 FQNEAQ (reference sequence). The CDR3 region is CASTGGPLISPLHF. CDR3 DNA sequence: TGTGCCAGCACAGGGGGACCGCTCATTTCACCCCTCCACTTT. Full variable domain (remainder filled in from reference TRBV7-9 and TRBJ1-6): DTGVSQNPRHKITKRGQNVTFRCDPISEHNRLYWYRQTLGQGPEFLTYFQNEAQLEKSRLLSDRFSAERPKGSFSTLEIQRTEQGDSAMYLCASTGGPLISPLHFGNGTRLTVT.

This clonotype has more than one count but fewer than ten. The genes are TRBV5-6 and TRBJ2-3; 11 nucleotides align to TRBD2. Trimming removed 2 bases from V and 5 bases from J; junction bases left unmatched: 4. The CDR3 sequence is 15 residues long. CDR1 is SGHDT and CDR2 is YYEEEE in the germline V gene. This CDR3 reads CASSFASGGQDTQYF. DNA for the CDR3: TGTGCCAGCAGCTTTGCTAGCGGGGGGCAAGATACGCAGTATTTT.

There are a few counts of this clonotype. The chain couples TRBV2 to TRBJ2-7; tentative D call: TRBD1 (5 bases). V was cut by 0 bases and J by 0 bases, with 15 bases left in between. Per the germline V gene, CDR1 is SNHLY and CDR2 is FYNNEI. The CDR3 is 17 residues long. CDR3 protein: CASSEALRGIASYEQYV. The CDR3 DNA sequence: TGTGCCAGCAGTGAAGCGCTTAGGGGCATAGCCTCCTACGAGCAGTACGTC.

This clonotype was seen a few times. The rearrangement links TRBV7-9 to TRBJ1-2, with a weak D call TRBD1 (5 bases). CDR1 is SEHNR, CDR2 FQNEAQ, per germline (reference sequence). The CDR3 is 15 amino acids. Trimming left V 2 bases short and J 0 bases short, with 10 bases between. Written as DNA, the CDR3 is TGTGCCAGCAGCTTATACACGGGGGCTAACTATGGCTACACCTTC. This codes for CASSLYTGANYGYTF.

The gene calls are TRBV6-2 or TRBV6-3 and TRBJ2-7, with D tentatively TRBD2 (7 bases). This CDR3 has 18 amino acids. V was pared by 2 bases and J by 3 bases, with 23 bases between. Per germline, CDR1 MNHEY and CDR2 SVGEGT. The CDR3 nucleotides are TGTGCCAGCAGTTACCGGAATCCCCGGGGGGCCGGGATCTACGAGCAGTACGTC. Protein product: CASSYRNPRGAGIYEQYV.

This clonotype was seen only a few times. The CDR3 DNA reads as TGCAGTGCTAGATTTCACAGGGTAGGAACAGATACGCAGTATTTT. Translating gives CSARFHRVGTDTQYF. V gene TRBV20-1 combines with J gene TRBJ2-3; a weak D match, TRBD1 (6 bases). Trimming pared 2 bases from V and 3 bases from J, leaving 15 bases between. From germline, CDR1 is DFQATT and CDR2 SNEGSKA (reference sequence). This CDR3 contains 15 residues.

This clonotype came up a few times. V usage is TRBV2 and J usage is TRBJ2-6, with TRBD2 matching over 10 bases. This CDR3 contains 17 residues. V shed 6 bases and J 0 bases; nucleotides not matched to a gene: 5. CDR1 is SNHLY and CDR2 is FYNNEI in the germline V gene. The CDR3 sequence: CASSVTSGFSGANVLTF. In nucleotides, the CDR3 is TGTGCCAGCAGCGTGACTAGCGGGTTCTCTGGGGCCAACGTCCTGACTTTC.

At least ten counts were recorded for this clonotype. V gene TRBV20-1 combines with J gene TRBJ1-5, with 8 positions matching TRBD1. V was clipped by 0 bases and J by 2 bases; unmatched bases: 12. The CDR3 covers 18 residues. Germline V lookup: CDR1 DFQATT, CDR2 SNEGSKA (reference sequence). CDR3: CSARDQGTGSFGNQPQHF. In DNA form, the CDR3 reads TGCAGTGCTAGAGATCAGGGGACAGGTAGTTTCGGCAATCAGCCCCAGCATTTT.

This clonotype has a handful of counts. The chain has TRBV5-1 and TRBJ1-6; D uncertain. CDR1 SGHRS and CDR2 YFSETQ come from the germline V gene. The CDR3 consists of 13 residues. Deletions cut 8 bases from V and 6 bases from J, with 12 bases between. As DNA, the CDR3 is TGCGCCAGTAGGGATCTTACTAATTCACCCCTCCACTTT. As protein: CASRDLTNSPLHF.

The gene calls are TRBV9 and TRBJ2-5, with D possibly matching TRBD2 (5 bases). The V end lost 3 bases, the J end lost 5 bases, and 14 bases lay between the germline ends. Germline V gene lookup returns CDR1 SGDLS and CDR2 YYNGEE. The CDR3 is made up of 14 amino acids. CDR3 nucleotide sequence: TGTGCCAGCAGCGAAGACGGAGGAGATGAGACCCAGTACTTC. It is translated as CASSEDGGDETQYF.

The chain has TRBV19 and TRBJ2-1; D is perhaps TRBD1 (5 bases). The V and J ends lost 1 base and 12 bases respectively, with 13 bases between them. CDR1 and CDR2 (germline): LNHDA, SQIVND (reference sequence). The CDR3 consists of 13 residues. The CDR3 sequence is CASSIARVGGQFF. For the CDR3, the DNA is TGTGCCAGTAGTATAGCCAGGGTCGGTGGGCAGTTCTTC.